The clone carrying this TCR beta chain turned up a few times. Its antigen remains unidentified. MiXCR was run by TCRdb on the reads, yielding one entry per CDR3 protein. The repertoire holds hundreds of thousands of distinct CDR3 sequences, with approximately 32% as singletons. These data originate in a study of T cell repertoires in cytomegalovirus infection. Study as a whole: From public TCR beta signatures came an indication of both CMV infection and matching HLA type.

Study-level results: Totalled public TCR beta family frequency picked out people who carried CMV plus the relevant HLA. Dominating the ex vivo response were TCR beta clonotypes that were CMV-specific and HLA-C-restricted.

This CDR3 region has 12 residues. Germline-derived CDR1 and CDR2 are SQVTM and ANQGSEA. The V and J ends lost 7 bases and 4 bases respectively, with 13 bases between them. This receptor was taken from a human donor in good health (CMV status not recorded). Some clones in this sample may be carry-over from other donors' samples. This chain joins TRBV29-1 and TRBJ1-1; D is possibly TRBD1 (5 bases). The material sequenced was PBMCs. CDR3 region: CSATEQGTEAFF. The CDR3 DNA reads as TGCAGCGCCACCGAGCAGGGCACTGAAGCTTTCTTT.